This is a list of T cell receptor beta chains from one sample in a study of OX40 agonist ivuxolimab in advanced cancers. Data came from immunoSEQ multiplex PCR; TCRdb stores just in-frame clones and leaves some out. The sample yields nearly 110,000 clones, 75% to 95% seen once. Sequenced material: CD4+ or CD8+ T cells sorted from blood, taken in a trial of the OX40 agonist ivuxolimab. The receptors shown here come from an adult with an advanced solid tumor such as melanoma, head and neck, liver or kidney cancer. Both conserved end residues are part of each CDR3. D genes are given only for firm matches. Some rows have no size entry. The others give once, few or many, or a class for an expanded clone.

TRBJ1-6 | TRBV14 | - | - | CASSQDLLDPLHF | TGTGCCAGCAGCCAAGACCTTCTTGACCCCCTCCACTTT
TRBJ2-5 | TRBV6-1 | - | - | CASSRQDMAQETQYF | TGTGCCAGCAGTAGACAGGACATGGCCCAAGAGACCCAGTACTTC
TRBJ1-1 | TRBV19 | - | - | CASSSNLQAFF | TGTGCCAGTAGTTCAAACCTACAAGCTTTCTTT
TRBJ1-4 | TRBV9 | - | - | CASSAPGNPKGEKLFF | TGTGCCAGCAGCGCCCCCGGGAACCCTAAGGGTGAAAAACTGTTTTTT
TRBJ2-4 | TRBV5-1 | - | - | CASSLESPPDF | TGCGCCAGCAGCTTGGAGAGTCCCCCGGACTTC
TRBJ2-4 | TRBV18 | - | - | CASSIPGLAKNIQYF | TGTGCCAGCTCAATCCCCGGATTAGCCAAAAACATTCAGTACTTC
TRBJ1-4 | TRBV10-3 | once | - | CAISPGLSATNEKLFF | TGTGCCATCAGTCCGGGTCTCTCTGCAACTAATGAAAAACTGTTTTTT
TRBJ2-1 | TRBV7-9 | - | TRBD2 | CASSLRGEDNEQFF | TGTGCCAGCAGCTTGCGGGGGGAGGACAATGAGCAGTTCTTC
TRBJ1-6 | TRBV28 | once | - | CASSPNWGSKPAYNSPLHF | TGTGCCAGCAGCCCTAACTGGGGGTCGAAACCCGCGTATAATTCACCCCTCCACTTT
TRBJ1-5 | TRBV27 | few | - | CASSLSVGQGSNQPQHF | TGTGCCAGCAGTTTATCGGTGGGGCAGGGGAGCAATCAGCCCCAGCATTTT
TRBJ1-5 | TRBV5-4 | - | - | CASSLAPGSPQHF | TGTGCCAGCAGCTTGGCCCCCGGGTCGCCCCAGCATTTT
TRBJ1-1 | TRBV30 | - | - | CAWTTDSRATEAFF | TGTGCCTGGACAACTGACAGTCGTGCCACTGAAGCTTTCTTT
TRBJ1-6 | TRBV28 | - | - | CASRPDTVYNSPLHF | TGTGCCAGCAGACCGGACACGGTCTATAATTCACCCCTCCACTTT
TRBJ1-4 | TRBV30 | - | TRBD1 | CACPPGQGGEKLFF | TGTGCCTGCCCACCGGGACAGGGCGGAGAAAAACTGTTTTTT